The TCR beta chain described here comes from a study of OX40 agonist ivuxolimab in advanced cancers. The CDR3 is made up of 16 amino acids. V dropped 5 bases and J dropped 4 bases, with 20 bases sitting between them. CDR1 is SGHTA and CDR2 is FQGNSA in the germline V gene. Profiled with immunoSEQ multiplex PCR; TCRdb holds only in-frame clones, not every one. Here the sample spans more than 70,000 clones, around 91% being singletons. Study conclusions and caveats: Antigen specificity was not determined for the expanded peripheral T cells. CD4+ and CD8+ T cells in blood underwent clonal expansion by week 6 at 0.1 to 3.0 mg/kg.

A word on this clone: Its specificity is unknown.

This chain uses TRBV7-2 with TRBJ1-2; D not resolved. The sequence was collected from an adult with an advanced solid tumor such as melanoma, head and neck, liver or kidney cancer. Sample: CD4+ or CD8+ T cells sorted from blood, taken in a trial of the OX40 agonist ivuxolimab. For the CDR3, the DNA is TGTGCCAGCAGCCCATCGGGCGGGCTCTCAGGCTATGGCTACACCTTC. As protein: CASSPSGGLSGYGYTF.